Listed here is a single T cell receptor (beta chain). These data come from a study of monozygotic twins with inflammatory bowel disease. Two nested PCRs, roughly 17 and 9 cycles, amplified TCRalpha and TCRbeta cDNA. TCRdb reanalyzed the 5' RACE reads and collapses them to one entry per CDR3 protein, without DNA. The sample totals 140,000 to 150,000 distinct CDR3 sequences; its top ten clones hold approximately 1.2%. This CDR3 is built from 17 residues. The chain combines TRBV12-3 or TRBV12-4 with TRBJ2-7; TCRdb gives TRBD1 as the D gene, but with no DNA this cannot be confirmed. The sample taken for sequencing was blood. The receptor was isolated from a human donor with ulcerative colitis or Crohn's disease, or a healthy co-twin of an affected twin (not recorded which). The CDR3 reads CASNPPGKVLSSYEQYF.